This TCR beta chain was retrieved from a study of T cells in Graves' hyperthyroidism and ophthalmopathy. Study results and limitations: Most expanded thyroid clonotypes above 0.001 also appeared in blood.

RNA transcripts served as the template for amplifying TCR beta CDR3 regions. The HTBI set primed first-round TCR CDR3 RT-PCR. A single record per CDR3 protein comes from TCRdb applying MiXCR to the multiplex PCR reads. This sample carries about 550,000 distinct CDR3 sequences, less than 25% of them seen once, and the ten largest clones take less than 30%. Graves' hyperthyroidism without ophthalmopathy progression within 18 months was termed stable. This CDR3 spans 14 amino acids. From germline, CDR1 is SNHLY and CDR2 FYNNEI. V was trimmed by 8 bases and J by 3 bases, leaving 17 bases between them. This clonotype was recorded many times. Its cognate antigen is unknown.

This receptor was obtained from a man aged 18 to 29 with Graves' hyperthyroidism. Material: blood. The V call is TRBV2, the J call TRBJ2-7; D is possibly TRBD1 (6 bases). The CDR3 region has the DNA TGTGCCAGCTCCTCCGACAGGACGCTCTACGAGCAGTACTTC. Translated, it gives CASSSDRTLYEQYF.